The present entry profiles one T cell receptor (beta chain) with its context. This record belongs to a study of beta chain features in type 1 diabetes. Study details: The study found patients and healthy donors alike in age, gender and cell yields.

The whole isolated RNA underwent reverse transcription, so sequencing captured expressed TCRB transcripts. Generated by immunoSEQ multiplex PCR, the TCRdb table keeps only in-frame clones and is missing some. The sample includes approximately 170,000 clones, 7.5% to 10% of them seen just once. V lost 11 bases, J lost 8 bases, and 16 bases lay in between. The CDR3 has 13 residues. In germline, CDR1 is SNHLY, CDR2 FYNNEI. The sequence was obtained from a woman younger than 35 in good health. J is TRBJ1-6 and V is TRBV2; no firm D call. Sequenced sample: central memory CD4+ T cells from blood. The CDR3 loop is CAGGPSADSPLHF. For the CDR3, the DNA is TGTGCCGGCGGGCCCAGCGCCGATTCACCCCTCCACTTT. The full variable domain, its missing parts supplied by reference TRBV2 and TRBJ1-6, is EPEVTQTPSHQVTQMGQEVILRCVPISNHLYFYWYRQILGQKVEFLVSFYNNEISEKSEIFDDQFSVERPDGSNFTLKIRSTKLEDSAMYFCAGGPSADSPLHFGNGTRLTVT.